These 2 T cell receptor beta chains came from one sample sequenced in a study of prognosis after radiotherapy for stage I lung cancer. With two-round multiplex PCR, TCR beta CDR3 sequences were amplified from genomic DNA. Primers were specific to each TRBV and TRBJ gene in first-round PCR. TCRdb independently ran MiXCR on the multiplex PCR reads; one entry per CDR3 protein. The sample holds about 21,000 distinct CDR3 sequences; 40% to 45% are singletons and the top ten take under 35%. Sequenced here: PBMCs, sampled before or after stereotactic body radiation therapy (not recorded which). The receptor source for this set is a donor at least 50 years old with non-small cell lung cancer.

Turning to this clonotype: A read error is the likely source, as a far larger clone sits one nucleotide away. The chain employs TRBV27 and TRBJ2-5, with no clear D. The J call may be faulty, since TRBJ2-1 better matches the DNA end. Germline V CDR1 and CDR2: MNHEY, SMNVEV (reference sequence). This CDR3 comprises 15 residues. DNA of the CDR3: TGTGCCAGCAGTACCGGCAGTGGGCGCAAAAATGAGCAGTTCTTC. The encoded protein is CASSTGSGRKNEQFF.

The V and J genes are TRBV6-5 and TRBJ2-7; 11 nucleotides agree with TRBD2. V shed 1 base, J shed 5 bases, and the junction held 7 bases outside the gene matches. The CDR3 sequence is 16 residues long. Per the germline V gene, CDR1 is MNHEY and CDR2 is SVGAGI. For the CDR3, the DNA is TGTGCCAGCAGTTACTTTCTGACTAGCGGGAACGACGAGCAGTACTTC. This codes for CASSYFLTSGNDEQYF.